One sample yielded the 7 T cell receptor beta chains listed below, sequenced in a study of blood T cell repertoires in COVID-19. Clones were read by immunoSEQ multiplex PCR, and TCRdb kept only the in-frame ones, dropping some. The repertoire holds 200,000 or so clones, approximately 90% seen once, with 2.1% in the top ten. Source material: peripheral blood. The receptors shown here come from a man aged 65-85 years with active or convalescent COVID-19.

CDR3: CASTLGGSEQPQHF. The CDR3 nucleotides are TGTGCCAGCACTCTTGGGGGCTCCGAGCAGCCCCAGCATTTT. This sequence joins TRBV28 and TRBJ1-5, with a possible D match to TRBD1 (6 bases). V was clipped by 7 bases and J by 7 bases, with 17 bases between them. The CDR3 is 14 amino acids. Germline CDR1 is MDHEN and CDR2 is SYDVKM.

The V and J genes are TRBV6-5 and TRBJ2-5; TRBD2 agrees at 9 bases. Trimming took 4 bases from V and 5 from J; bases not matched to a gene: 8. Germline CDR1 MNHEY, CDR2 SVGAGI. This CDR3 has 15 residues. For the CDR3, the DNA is TGTGCCAGCAGTTCGCGGGGGGGCTTCACGGAGACCCAGTACTTC. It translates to CASSSRGGFTETQYF.

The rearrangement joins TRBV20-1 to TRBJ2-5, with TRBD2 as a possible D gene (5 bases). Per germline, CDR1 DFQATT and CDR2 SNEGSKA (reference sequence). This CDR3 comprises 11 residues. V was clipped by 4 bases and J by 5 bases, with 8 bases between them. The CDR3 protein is CSATGKETQYF. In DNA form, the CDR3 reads TGCAGTGCTACCGGGAAGGAGACCCAGTACTTC.

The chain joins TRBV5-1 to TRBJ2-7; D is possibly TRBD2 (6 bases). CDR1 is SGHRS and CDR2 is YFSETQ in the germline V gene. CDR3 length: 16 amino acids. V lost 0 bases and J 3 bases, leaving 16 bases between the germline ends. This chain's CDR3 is CASSLASKAGIYEQYF. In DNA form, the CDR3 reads TGCGCCAGCAGCTTGGCCTCGAAGGCGGGGATCTACGAGCAGTACTTC.

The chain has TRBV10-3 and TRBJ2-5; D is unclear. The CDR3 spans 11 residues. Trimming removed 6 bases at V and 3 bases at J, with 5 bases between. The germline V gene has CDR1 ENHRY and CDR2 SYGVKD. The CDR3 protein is CAIRVEETQYF. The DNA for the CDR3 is TGTGCCATCAGAGTAGAAGAGACCCAGTACTTC.

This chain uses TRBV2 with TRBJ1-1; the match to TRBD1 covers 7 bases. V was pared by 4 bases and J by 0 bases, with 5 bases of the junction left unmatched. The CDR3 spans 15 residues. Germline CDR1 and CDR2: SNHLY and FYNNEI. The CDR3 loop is CASSAWGQLNTEAFF. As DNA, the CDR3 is TGTGCCAGCAGTGCCTGGGGACAGTTGAACACTGAAGCTTTCTTT.

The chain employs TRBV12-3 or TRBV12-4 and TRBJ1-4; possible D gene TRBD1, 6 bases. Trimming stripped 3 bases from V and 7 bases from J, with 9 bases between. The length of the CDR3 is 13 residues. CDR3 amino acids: CASSLQTGEKLFF. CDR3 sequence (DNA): TGTGCCAGCAGTTTGCAGACAGGTGAAAAACTGTTTTTT.